Given below is one TCR beta chain in context. This entry comes from a study of early T cells in non-severe SARS-CoV-2 infection. In TCRdb, the 5' RACE reads were re-called with MiXCR into one record per CDR3 protein. The table records about 64,000 distinct CDR3 sequences, roughly 12% of them present only once. The CDR3 has 17 amino acids. Germline lookup yields CDR1 PRHDT and CDR2 FYEKMQ (reference sequence). V lost 3 bases and J 2 bases, leaving 14 bases between the germline ends. The chain carries TRBV13 and TRBJ1-6; D gene unclear. The TCR was taken from an adult who was a healthcare worker with PCR-confirmed SARS-CoV-2 infection or an uninfected control (not recorded which). Source: whole blood, taken at baseline. CDR3 nucleotide sequence: TGTGCCAGCAGCTTCGGAACGAGGGTCGCCTATAATTCACCCCTCCACTTT. It codes for CASSFGTRVAYNSPLHF. Together with reference TRBV13 and TRBJ1-6, the CDR3 gives the full variable domain: AAGVIQSPRHLIKEKRETATLKCYPIPRHDTVYWYQQGPGQDPQFLISFYEKMQSDKGSIPDRFSAQQFSDYHSELNMSSLELGDSALYFCASSFGTRVAYNSPLHFGNGTRLTVT.